These 16 T cell receptor beta chains originate from one sample sequenced in a study of blood T cell repertoires in COVID-19. Sequencing used immunoSEQ multiplex PCR; TCRdb keeps in-frame clones, though not all of them. The table has around 190,000 clones, more than 70% seen once. Sequencing used peripheral blood. The receptors were gathered from a man aged 50-60 years with COVID-19, enrolled during active disease.

The CDR3 DNA is TGTGCCAGCAACGGCAGGGACTCGGGGGATGAGCAGTTCTTC. As protein: CASNGRDSGDEQFF. V gene TRBV7-3 combines with J gene TRBJ2-1; TRBD2 might be the D (6 bases). Trimming took off 7 bases at V and 8 bases at J, with 18 bases between the two ends. CDR1 SGHTA and CDR2 FQGTGA come from the germline V gene. The CDR3 is made up of 14 amino acids.

The chain links TRBV7-8 to TRBJ2-2; 7 nucleotides line up with TRBD1. This CDR3 is 16 amino acids long. The germline V gene has CDR1 SGHVS and CDR2 FQNEAQ. V trimming: 1 base; J trimming: 2 bases; junction bases outside the gene matches: 4. The CDR3 loop reads CASSLVGTANTGELFF. Written as DNA, the CDR3 is TGTGCCAGCAGCTTAGTTGGGACAGCTAACACCGGGGAGCTGTTTTTT.

The J gene is TRBJ2-2, the V gene TRBV4-2, with unresolved D. Germline V CDR1 and CDR2: LGHNA, YNFKEQ. The CDR3 consists of 14 residues. Trimming cost V 0 bases and J 1 base, with 3 bases left between them. CDR3 protein: CASSQDQNTGELFF. DNA for the CDR3: TGTGCCAGCAGCCAAGACCAGAACACCGGGGAGCTGTTTTTT.

This chain uses TRBV3-1 (or the pseudogene TRBV3-2) with TRBJ2-1, with 12 bases aligning to TRBD2. Germline V gene lookup returns CDR1 LGHDT and CDR2 YNNKEL (reference sequence). CDR3 length: 16 amino acids. The V gene end was trimmed by 1 base and the J gene end by 4 bases; junction bases not matched to a gene: 2. CDR3 in DNA: TGTGCCAGCAGCCAAGTTCTAGCGGGGGGGTACAATGAGCAGTTCTTC. This gives the protein CASSQVLAGGYNEQFF.

For this clone: This may arise from a read error, as a much more abundant clone is one base away. CDR3 nucleotide sequence: TGTGCCAGCAGCACTAGCGGGAACACCGGGGAGCTGTTTTTT. Translation: CASSTSGNTGELFF. The chain uses TRBV6-4 and TRBJ2-2; the match to TRBD2 covers 8 bases. With 6 bases clipped from V and 1 base from J, the junction kept 1 base outside the gene matches. This CDR3 is 14 amino acids long. Germline CDR1 is MRHNA and CDR2 is SNTAGT.

This clone was recorded only once. The rearrangement links TRBV7-2 to TRBJ2-5; maybe TRBD2 (7 bases). CDR1 is SGHTA, CDR2 FQGNSA, per germline. This CDR3 has 15 amino acids. Trimming cost V 1 base and J 2 bases, with 11 bases left between them. The CDR3 loop is CASSLVGGQQETQYF. The CDR3 nucleotides read TGTGCCAGCAGCTTAGTGGGGGGGCAACAAGAGACCCAGTACTTC. Based on the CDR3 plus reference TRBV7-2 and TRBJ2-5, the full variable domain is GAGVSQSPSNKVTEKGKDVELRCDPISGHTALYWYRQSLGQGLEFLIYFQGNSAPDKSGLPSDRFSAERTGGSVSTLTIQRTQQEDSAVYLCASSLVGGQQETQYFGPGTRLLVL.

This clone was seen only once. V is TRBV5-6 and J is TRBJ2-7; tentative D call: TRBD2 (5 bases). This CDR3 region has 13 residues. V shed 3 bases and J shed 7 bases, with 14 bases lying between them. The germline gives CDR1 SGHDT, CDR2 YYEEEE. The CDR3 region has the DNA TGTGCCAGCAGCTACGGGGTAAGAGGGGAGCAGTACTTC. As protein: CASSYGVRGEQYF.

The chain recombines TRBV19 with TRBJ1-3; the D gene is possibly TRBD1 (5 bases). V shed 5 bases and J shed 3 bases, with 11 bases lying between them. Germline assignment: CDR1 LNHDA and CDR2 SQIVND (reference sequence). This CDR3 contains 14 residues. The CDR3 nucleotides read TGTGCCAGTAGTTTCCAGGGAGGTGGAAACACCATATATTTT. Protein sequence: CASSFQGGGNTIYF. Full variable domain (outside the CDR3, taken from reference TRBV19 and TRBJ1-3): DGGITQSPKYLFRKEGQNVTLSCEQNLNHDAMYWYRQDPGQGLRLIYYSQIVNDFQKGDIAEGYSVSREKKESFPLTVTSAQKNPTAFYLCASSFQGGGNTIYFGEGSWLTVV.

This rearrangement joins TRBV12-5 to TRBJ2-3; weak D call: TRBD1 (6 bases). From germline, CDR1 is LGHNT and CDR2 FRNRAP. V dropped 5 bases and J dropped 5 bases, with 11 bases sitting between them. CDR3 length equals 13 residues. CDR3 coding DNA: TGTGCTAGTGGTCTAGGGGGTGGAGATACGCAGTATTTT. It yields the protein CASGLGGGDTQYF.

The V gene is TRBV7-9, the J gene TRBJ1-4; 7 bases map to TRBD1. V was clipped by 5 bases and J by 1 base; unmatched bases: 1. Germline V lookup: CDR1 SEHNR, CDR2 FQNEAQ (reference sequence). The CDR3 covers 14 residues. The CDR3 here is CASSPGGTNEKLFF. The CDR3 coding sequence is TGTGCCAGCAGCCCAGGGGGAACTAATGAAAAACTGTTTTTT. Looking up the rest from reference TRBV7-9 and TRBJ1-4 gives the full variable domain: DTGVSQNPRHKITKRGQNVTFRCDPISEHNRLYWYRQTLGQGPEFLTYFQNEAQLEKSRLLSDRFSAERPKGSFSTLEIQRTEQGDSAMYLCASSPGGTNEKLFFGSGTQLSVL.

J is TRBJ2-1 and V is TRBV5-1; the match to TRBD1 covers 9 bases. The germline gives CDR1 SGHRS, CDR2 YFSETQ. Trimming cost V 4 bases and J 3 bases; bases outside gene matches: 11. The CDR3 totals 17 residues. The DNA for the CDR3 is TGCGCCAGCAGCCCCAGGGGGGGGGACAGGGTCTACAATGAGCAGTTCTTC. This sequence encodes CASSPRGGDRVYNEQFF.

J is TRBJ2-2 and V is TRBV7-8; 7 positions agree with TRBD2. The CDR3 is 15 amino acids. The junction had 6 bases not matched to a gene; V was cut back by 5 bases and J by 3 bases. Germline V gene data show CDR1 as SGHVS and CDR2 as FQNEAQ. Written as DNA, the CDR3 is TGTGCCAGCAGCCGAGGGGAGGGTTACACCGGGGAGCTGTTTTTT. Protein product: CASSRGEGYTGELFF.

This sequence joins TRBV6-6 and TRBJ1-5; tentatively, D is TRBD1 (5 bases). Germline V gene sequence: CDR1 MNHNY, CDR2 SVGAGI (reference sequence). The germline V and J ends were trimmed by 5 bases and 5 bases, with 7 bases remaining between them. The CDR3 consists of 12 residues. Written as DNA, the CDR3 is TGTGCCAGCAGTACAGGTGATCAGCCCCAGCATTTT. This gives the protein CASSTGDQPQHF.

The V and J genes are TRBV19 and TRBJ1-6; possibly TRBD1 for D (5 bases). CDR1 and CDR2 from the germline V gene are LNHDA and SQIVND (reference sequence). CDR3 length: 16 amino acids. With 7 bases removed from V and 0 bases from J, the gap between germline ends came to 13 bases. CDR3 nucleotides: TGTGCCAGTACCGGAGACGGGGGCTCCTATAATTCACCCCTCCACTTT. It specifies CASTGDGGSYNSPLHF.

In its sample, this clone was seen a few times. This rearrangement joins TRBV10-3 to TRBJ2-1; 14 nucleotides align to TRBD2. Germline loops: CDR1 ENHRY, CDR2 SYGVKD. The V gene end was trimmed by 0 bases and the J gene end by 6 bases; junction bases not matched to a gene: 4. There are 17 residues in the CDR3. CDR3 nucleotides: TGTGCCATCAGTGAGTCGGGGACTAGCGGGAGTGTCAATGAGCAGTTCTTC. Translating it yields CAISESGTSGSVNEQFF.

This clone was observed a handful of times. The gene calls are TRBV2 and TRBJ2-7, with a possible D match to TRBD2 (6 bases). The CDR3 spans 13 residues. V dropped 7 bases and J dropped 7 bases, with 17 bases sitting between them. Germline V gene lookup returns CDR1 SNHLY and CDR2 FYNNEI. The CDR3 is CASTPDYQREQYF. DNA for the CDR3: TGTGCCAGCACGCCGGACTACCAGAGGGAGCAGTACTTC.